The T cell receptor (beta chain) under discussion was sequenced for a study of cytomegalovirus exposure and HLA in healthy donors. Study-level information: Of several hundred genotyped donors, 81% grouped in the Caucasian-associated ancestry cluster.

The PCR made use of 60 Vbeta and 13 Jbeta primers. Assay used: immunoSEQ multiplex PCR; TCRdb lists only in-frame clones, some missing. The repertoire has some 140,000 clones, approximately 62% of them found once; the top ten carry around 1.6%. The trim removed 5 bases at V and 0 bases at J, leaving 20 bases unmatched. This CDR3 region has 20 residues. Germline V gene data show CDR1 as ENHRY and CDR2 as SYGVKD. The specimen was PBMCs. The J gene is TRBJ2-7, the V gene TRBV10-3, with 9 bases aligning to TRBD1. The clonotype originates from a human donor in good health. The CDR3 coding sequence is TGTGCCATCAGTAAAGTCGGGGGACAGGGAGGATCAAGGAGCTCCTACGAGCAGTACTTC. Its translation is CAISKVGGQGGSRSSYEQYF.